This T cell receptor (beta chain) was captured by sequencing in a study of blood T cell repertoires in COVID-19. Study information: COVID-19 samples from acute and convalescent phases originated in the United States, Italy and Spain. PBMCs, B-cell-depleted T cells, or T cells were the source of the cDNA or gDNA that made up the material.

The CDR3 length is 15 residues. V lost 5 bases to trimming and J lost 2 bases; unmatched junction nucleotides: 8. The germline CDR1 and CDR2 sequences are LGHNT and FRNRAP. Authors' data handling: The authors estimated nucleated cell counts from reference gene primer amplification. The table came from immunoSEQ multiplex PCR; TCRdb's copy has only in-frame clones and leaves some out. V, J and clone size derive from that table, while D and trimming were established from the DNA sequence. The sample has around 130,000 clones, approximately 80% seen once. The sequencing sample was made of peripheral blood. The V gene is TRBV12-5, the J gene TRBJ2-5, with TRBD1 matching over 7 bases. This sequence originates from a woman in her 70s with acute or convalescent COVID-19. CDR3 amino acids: CASGPWDSLQETQYF. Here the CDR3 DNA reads TGTGCTAGTGGTCCATGGGACAGTCTTCAAGAGACCCAGTACTTC.